This entry lists 17 T cell receptor beta chains sequenced from one sample in a study of cytomegalovirus exposure and HLA in healthy donors. With 60 Vbeta and 13 Jbeta primers, the PCR was carried out. Using immunoSEQ multiplex PCR, the repertoire was profiled, and TCRdb retains in-frame clones only, with some absent. The table includes about 190,000 clones, 81% detected once. Sequencing was carried out using PBMCs. These receptors were obtained from a man aged 18 to 30 in good health and CMV-seronegative.

The rearrangement links TRBV29-1 to TRBJ2-7, with 11 positions matching TRBD2. The CDR3 totals 16 residues. Trimming cost V 4 bases and J 0 bases; bases outside gene matches: 8. Germline V CDR1 and CDR2: SQVTM, ANQGSEA. The CDR3 is CSVVAGGPGVSYEQYF. CDR3 in DNA: TGCAGCGTTGTAGCGGGAGGGCCGGGCGTCTCCTACGAGCAGTACTTC.

This clone came up once. The rearrangement joins TRBV7-9 to TRBJ1-2; TRBD1 is a possible D gene (5 bases). CDR1 and CDR2 (germline): SEHNR, FQNEAQ (reference sequence). CDR3 length equals 14 residues. Trimming stripped 5 bases from V and 4 bases from J, with 14 bases between. CDR3 nucleotides: TGTGCCAGCAGCCTCCGAGTTCAGGGCTATGGCTACACCTTC. Protein product: CASSLRVQGYGYTF.

The chain employs TRBV11-3 and TRBJ2-2, with a possible D match to TRBD2 (6 bases). This CDR3 has 15 residues. CDR1 and CDR2 (germline): SGHNT, YENEEA. The V gene lost 0 bases and the J gene lost 1 base, with 6 bases spanning the gap. CDR3 loop: CASSLEGLNTGELFF. In DNA form, the CDR3 reads TGTGCCAGCAGCTTAGAGGGACTGAACACCGGGGAGCTGTTTTTT.

The chain joins TRBV27 to TRBJ2-1; 10 nucleotides line up with TRBD1. Germline lookup yields CDR1 MNHEY and CDR2 SMNVEV (reference sequence). The CDR3 has 22 residues. Trimming took 8 bases from V and 3 from J; bases not matched to a gene: 28. CDR3 sequence (DNA): TGTGCCAGCTCGATGTTGAAAATTGAGGGACAGGGGAGAGGACTAGACTACAATGAGCAGTTCTTC. Its translation is CASSMLKIEGQGRGLDYNEQFF.

The chain has TRBV6-6 and TRBJ2-7; no firm D call. CDR1 and CDR2 from the germline V gene are MNHNY and SVGAGI (reference sequence). The CDR3 spans 14 residues. With 6 bases removed from V and 2 bases from J, the gap between germline ends came to 14 bases. CDR3 loop: CASRPRHDTYEQYF. CDR3 DNA sequence: TGTGCCAGCAGACCCCGGCACGACACCTACGAGCAGTACTTC.

V is TRBV6-1 and J is TRBJ2-1, with 9 bases that match TRBD1. From germline, CDR1 is MNHNS and CDR2 SASEGT. CDR3 length equals 15 residues. V was pared by 10 bases and J by 8 bases, with 15 bases of the junction left unmatched. The CDR3 region has the DNA TGTGCCACCTTCCAGGGGGGGACAGGGTCTGATGAGCAGTTCTTC. The encoded protein is CATFQGGTGSDEQFF.

The V call is TRBV18, the J call TRBJ2-7; D uncertain. CDR1 and CDR2 from the germline V gene are KGHSH and LQKENI. Trimming removed 4 bases at V and 4 bases at J, with 11 bases between. CDR3 length: 13 amino acids. This chain's CDR3 is CASSQGWAYEQYF. The CDR3, as DNA: TGTGCCAGCTCACAAGGTTGGGCTTACGAGCAGTACTTC.

As regards this clone: One end of the junction varies from germline; a read error may be responsible. This rearrangement joins TRBV12-5 to TRBJ2-3; 11 bases agree with TRBD2. The CDR3 length is 17 residues. Germline V gene lookup returns CDR1 LGHNT and CDR2 FRNRAP. The CDR3 DNA is TGTGCTAGTGGTTTGACCCTAGCGGGAGGATCCACATATACGCAGTATTTT. Protein: CASGLTLAGGSTYTQYF.

This clone occurred a few times. The rearrangement links TRBV7-2 to TRBJ1-4, with 7 positions matching TRBD1. The ends lost 2 bases at V and 6 bases at J; junction bases unmatched: 6. This CDR3 has 15 residues. From germline, CDR1 is SGHTA and CDR2 FQGNSA. CDR3 loop: CASSLSPGTDEKLFF. In nucleotides, the CDR3 is TGTGCCAGCAGCTTATCCCCCGGGACAGATGAAAAACTGTTTTTT.

The chain is built from TRBV19 and TRBJ2-7; perhaps TRBD2 as D (5 bases). V lost 6 bases, J lost 7 bases, and 22 bases lay in between. This CDR3 is 15 amino acids long. Per the germline V gene, CDR1 is LNHDA and CDR2 is SQIVND (reference sequence). This chain's CDR3 is CASSPGGRAGVEQYF. CDR3 DNA: TGTGCCAGTAGCCCCGGAGGCAGAGCCGGCGTTGAGCAGTACTTC.

The chain joins TRBV6-6 to TRBJ2-1, with 9 bases identical to TRBD2. The CDR3 covers 16 residues. V gave up 0 bases and J gave up 3 bases; unmatched junction bases: 3. Germline CDR1 MNHNY, CDR2 SVGAGI (reference sequence). The CDR3, as DNA: TGTGCCAGCAGTTACTCCTTAGCGGGGGACTACAATGAGCAGTTCTTC. This codes for CASSYSLAGDYNEQFF.

The chain employs TRBV7-9 and TRBJ1-1; no reliable D call. The CDR3 contains 15 residues. Trimming removed 5 bases at V and 1 base at J, with 14 bases between. CDR1 and CDR2 from the germline V gene are SEHNR and FQNEAQ (reference sequence). In DNA, the CDR3 is TGTGCCAGCAGCCCGCTCCGTATAGCGAACACTGAAGCTTTCTTT. Amino acids: CASSPLRIANTEAFF.

This clone was seen a single time. The rearrangement links TRBV29-1 to TRBJ2-7; D is undetermined. The germline V and J ends were trimmed by 4 bases and 3 bases, with 19 bases remaining between them. The CDR3 is 15 amino acids. Germline V gives CDR1 SQVTM, CDR2 ANQGSEA. The CDR3 bases are TGCAGCGTTGTAAAGCGTGGTAGGTTAAACTACGAGCAGTACTTC. This sequence encodes CSVVKRGRLNYEQYF.

V and J are TRBV7-9 and TRBJ1-1, with D unclear. The CDR3 sequence is 15 residues long. V lost 1 base and J 2 bases, leaving 11 bases between the germline ends. The germline CDR1 and CDR2 sequences are SEHNR and FQNEAQ (reference sequence). Here the CDR3 DNA reads TGTGCCAGCAGCTTAGTTGTTCGGGTAAACACTGAAGCTTTCTTT. Amino acids: CASSLVVRVNTEAFF.

V is TRBV11-2 and J is TRBJ1-5, with D possibly being TRBD1 (6 bases). This CDR3 contains 14 residues. Looked up from germline, CDR1 is SGHAT and CDR2 is FQNNGV. The germline V and J ends were trimmed by 1 base and 3 bases, with 7 bases remaining between them. For the CDR3, the DNA is TGTGCCAGCAGCTTAGCAGGGGACAATCAGCCCCAGCATTTT. This gives the protein CASSLAGDNQPQHF. The variable domain in full, with the rest retrieved from reference TRBV11-2 and TRBJ1-5, is EAGVAQSPRYKIIEKRQSVAFWCNPISGHATLYWYQQILGQGPKLLIQFQNNGVVDDSQLPKDRFSAERLKGVDSTLKIQPAKLEDSAVYLCASSLAGDNQPQHFGDGTRLSIL.

The chain carries TRBV5-4 and TRBJ2-5; a possible D gene is TRBD1 (6 bases). Per the germline V gene, CDR1 is SGHNT and CDR2 is YYREEE (reference sequence). CDR3 length equals 14 residues. V gave up 4 bases and J gave up 11 bases, with 21 bases separating them. As DNA, the CDR3 is TGTGCCAGCAGCCTCCTCGGTCCCGGACAGTTGCAGTACTTC. Encoded protein: CASSLLGPGQLQYF.

The rearrangement joins TRBV5-1 to TRBJ2-3, with 11 bases fitting TRBD2. In germline, CDR1 is SGHRS, CDR2 YFSETQ. CDR3 length equals 17 residues. With 3 bases clipped from V and 0 bases from J, the junction kept 6 bases outside the gene matches. The CDR3 sequence is CASSWTSGFSSTDTQYF. The CDR3 DNA reads TGCGCCAGCAGCTGGACTAGCGGGTTCTCTAGCACAGATACGCAGTATTTT.